The rows below give T cell receptor beta chains drawn from one sample of a study of shared clonotypes between healthy human individuals. This table comes from immunoSEQ multiplex PCR, and its TCRdb copy is limited to in-frame clones, with some not included. The sample lists a few hundred thousand clones; 87% were seen once. Sequences were obtained from memory CD8+ T cells sorted from blood. These receptors came from a man aged 18 to 29 in good health. Both conserved end residues are part of each CDR3. Fields, in order: J gene, V gene, CDR3 protein.

TRBJ2-7,TRBV9,CASSVASNYEQYF
TRBJ2-5,TRBV6-5,CASRQIAGIGETQYF
TRBJ2-7,TRBV6-1,CASSEGLAASDYEQYF
TRBJ1-1,TRBV6-5,CASSYSNAGEAFF
TRBJ2-7,TRBV5-4,CASSTRTGWEQYF
TRBJ2-1,TRBV4-3,CASSQDRQSLIYEQFF
TRBJ2-3,TRBV28,CASESTDTQYF
TRBJ1-2,TRBV29-1,CSAATSNYGYTF
TRBJ1-1,TRBV28,CASSLKGFEAFF
TRBJ2-7,TRBV10-3,CAISEGLTTYEQYF
TRBJ2-1,TRBV6-5,CASSYSDRSNEQFF
TRBJ1-2,TRBV6-1,CASSEWDVDYGYTF
TRBJ2-3,TRBV7-9,CASSSSGLSTDTQYF
TRBJ2-7,TRBV15,CATSRPGEGLYEQYF
TRBJ1-2,TRBV5-5,CASSLAPWGRTDIFPWGYTF
TRBJ2-2,TRBV7-9,CASSSTGWGTGELFF
TRBJ2-1,TRBV5-4,CASSFGRLAASGRDEQFF
TRBJ2-7,TRBV2,CASRGVGRSSYEQYF
TRBJ2-7,TRBV4-3,CASSQELQGTGYEQYF
TRBJ2-1,TRBV28,CASSLGDSPIYNEQFF
TRBJ1-6,TRBV10-3,CAIRELGEGESPLHF
TRBJ2-2,TRBV7-9,CASTLFREYTGELFF
TRBJ2-7,TRBV5-6,CASSLGQHYEQYF
TRBJ2-7,TRBV5-1,CASSLGPDNYEQYF
TRBJ1-4,TRBV14,CASSQNTWEKLFF
TRBJ2-7,TRBV29-1,CSAEGGSYEQYF
TRBJ1-2,TRBV4-3,CASSQAPGETYGYTF
TRBJ1-6,TRBV4-1,CASSHGYSPLHF
TRBJ2-1,TRBV7-9,CASILPGTGINEQFF
NA,TRBV7-2,CASSHGQGLSYEQYF
TRBJ2-2,TRBV5-6,CASSLADSPGELFF
TRBJ2-5,TRBV7-6,CASSLGPSGFEQETQYF
TRBJ2-3,TRBV13,CASSLAGTSKTDTQYF
TRBJ2-7,TRBV29-1,CSVEISGGSPYEQYF
TRBJ1-1,TRBV5-4,CASSSENTEAFF
TRBJ2-7,TRBV7-2,CASSLGTSIGPYEQYF
TRBJ2-1,TRBV7-9,CASSYTTSGNEQFF
TRBJ2-7,TRBV4-1,CASSRPGLGRYEQYF
TRBJ2-3,TRBV6-6,CASSYDRGQVDTQYF
TRBJ2-2,TRBV28,CASSLIGELFF
TRBJ1-1,TRBV27,CASSPQTGNTEAFF
TRBJ1-1,TRBV28,CASSPVPQGITEAFF
TRBJ1-1,TRBV5-5,CASSLEAGSYTEAFF
TRBJ2-7,TRBV4-1,CASSPWGTGVYEQYF
TRBJ2-1,TRBV4-1,CASSQEDSSYNEQFF
TRBJ1-1,TRBV6-5,CASRVGLTTNTEAFF
TRBJ1-1,TRBV30,CAWGLGSEAFF
TRBJ2-1,TRBV4-1,CASSQAIDRREQFF
TRBJ2-2,TRBV9,CASSGGHTGELFF
TRBJ2-1,TRBV5-4,CASRSTSGGVDEQFF
TRBJ1-6,TRBV7-3,CASSFTGPGDSPLHF
TRBJ2-3,TRBV6-5,CASSLAGGLPDTQYF
TRBJ2-2,TRBV7-9,CASSLGELFF
TRBJ1-2,TRBV27,CASRTAYGYTF
TRBJ2-7,TRBV5-1,CASSFPGQGNEQYF
TRBJ1-3,TRBV6-5,CASTLPGNTIYF
TRBJ1-2,TRBV10-2,CASSWWGPGYGYTF
TRBJ1-4,TRBV5-4,CASSLGTNEKLFF
TRBJ1-5,TRBV5-1,CASSLEQGPQHF